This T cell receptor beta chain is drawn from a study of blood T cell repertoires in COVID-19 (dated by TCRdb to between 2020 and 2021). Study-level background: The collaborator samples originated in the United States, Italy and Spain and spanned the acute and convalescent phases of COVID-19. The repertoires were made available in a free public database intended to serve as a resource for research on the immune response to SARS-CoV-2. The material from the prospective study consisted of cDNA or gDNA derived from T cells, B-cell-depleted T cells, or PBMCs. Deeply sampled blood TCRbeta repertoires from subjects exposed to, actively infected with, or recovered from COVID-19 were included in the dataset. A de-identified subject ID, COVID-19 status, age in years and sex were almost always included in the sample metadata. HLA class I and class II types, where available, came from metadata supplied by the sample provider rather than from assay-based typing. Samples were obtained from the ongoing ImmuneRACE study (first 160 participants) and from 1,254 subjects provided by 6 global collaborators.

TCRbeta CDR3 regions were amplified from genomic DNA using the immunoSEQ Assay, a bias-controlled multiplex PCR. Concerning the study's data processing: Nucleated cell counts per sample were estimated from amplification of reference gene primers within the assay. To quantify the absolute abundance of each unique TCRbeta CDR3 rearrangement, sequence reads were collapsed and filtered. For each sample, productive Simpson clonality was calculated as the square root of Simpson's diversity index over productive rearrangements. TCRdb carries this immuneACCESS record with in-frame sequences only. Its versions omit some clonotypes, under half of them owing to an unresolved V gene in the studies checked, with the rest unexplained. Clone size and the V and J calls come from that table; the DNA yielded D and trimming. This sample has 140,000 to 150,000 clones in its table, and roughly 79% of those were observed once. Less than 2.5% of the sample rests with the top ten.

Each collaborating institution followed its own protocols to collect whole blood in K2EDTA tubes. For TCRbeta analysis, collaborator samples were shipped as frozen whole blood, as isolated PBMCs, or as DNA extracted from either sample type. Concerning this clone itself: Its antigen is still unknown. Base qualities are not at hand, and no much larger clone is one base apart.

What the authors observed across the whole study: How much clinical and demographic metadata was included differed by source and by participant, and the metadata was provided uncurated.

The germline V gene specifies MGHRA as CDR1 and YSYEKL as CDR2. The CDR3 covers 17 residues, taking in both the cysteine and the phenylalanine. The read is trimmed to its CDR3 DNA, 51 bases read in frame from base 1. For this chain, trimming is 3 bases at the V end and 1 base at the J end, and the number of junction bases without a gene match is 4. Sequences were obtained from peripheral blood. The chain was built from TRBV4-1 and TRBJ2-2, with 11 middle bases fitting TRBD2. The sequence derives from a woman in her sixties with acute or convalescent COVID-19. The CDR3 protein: CASSHASGRQNTGELFF. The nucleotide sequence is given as TGCGCCAGCAGCCACGCTAGCGGGAGGCAGAACACCGGGGAGCTGTTTTTT.